Following are 20 T cell receptor beta chains from one sample sequenced in a study of T cell repertoires in cytomegalovirus infection. TCRdb passed the reads through MiXCR, listing each CDR3 protein once. The sample includes some 230,000 distinct CDR3 sequences, roughly 23% of them seen just once. Sequenced: CD8+ T cells from PBMCs. The receptors come from a human donor in good health (CMV status not recorded). Some clones in this sample may be carry-over from other donors' samples.

The genes are TRBV6-2 or TRBV6-3 and TRBJ1-5; D is ambiguous. Trimming cost V 7 bases and J 4 bases, with 11 bases left between them. The CDR3 length is 13 residues. Germline values: CDR1 MNHEY, CDR2 SVGEGT. DNA for the CDR3: TGTGCCAGCACCGAAACAGTGAATCAGCCCCAGCATTTT. Its protein product is CASTETVNQPQHF.

The chain couples TRBV4-1 to TRBJ2-1; TRBD2 matches 9 bases. This CDR3 region has 15 residues. CDR1 is MGHRA and CDR2 is YSYEKL in the germline V gene. Unmatched junction bases numbered 6, after V lost 1 base and J lost 8 bases. The CDR3 nucleotides are TGCGCCAGCAGCCAAGGGCGCGGGGGGGCTGATGAGCAGTTCTTC. Translated, it gives CASSQGRGGADEQFF.

In this sample, this clonotype turned up a few times. V usage is TRBV20-1 and J usage is TRBJ2-2; D might be TRBD1 or TRBD2, each matching 5 bases. V dropped 6 bases and J dropped 4 bases, with 12 bases sitting between them. The CDR3 length is 13 residues. Germline V lookup: CDR1 DFQATT, CDR2 SNEGSKA (reference sequence). CDR3 in DNA: TGCAGTGCAATGGGGGACCCCACCGGGGAGCTGTTTTTT. Amino acid sequence: CSAMGDPTGELFF.

This clonotype was observed a handful of times. The chain is built from TRBV28 and TRBJ2-3, with 7 nucleotides matching TRBD2. V lost 5 bases, J lost 2 bases, and 10 bases stayed unmatched. The CDR3 contains 16 residues. The germline V gene has CDR1 MDHEN and CDR2 SYDVKM. The CDR3 sequence: CASSANLAADTDTQYF. The CDR3 nucleotides are TGTGCCAGCAGTGCTAACCTAGCGGCCGACACAGATACGCAGTATTTT.

The J gene is TRBJ2-7, the V gene TRBV29-1; either TRBD1 or TRBD2 may supply D (5 bases each). Trimming pared 6 bases from V and 2 bases from J, leaving 20 bases between. Germline loops: CDR1 SQVTM, CDR2 ANQGSEA. The CDR3 is 15 residues long. The CDR3 DNA follows: TGCAGCGTGGAGGAATCCGGGACCGAACCCTACGAGCAGTACTTC. Translating it yields CSVEESGTEPYEQYF.

There are a few counts of this clonotype. The chain employs TRBV5-5 and TRBJ1-1, with 9 bases aligning to TRBD1. Looked up from germline, CDR1 is SGHKS and CDR2 is YYEKEE (reference sequence). The CDR3 totals 15 residues. Germline trimming cut 0 bases from V and 3 bases from J; bases unmatched to any gene: 3. The CDR3 nucleotides are TGTGCCAGCAGCTTGGAGGGACAGGGATACACTGAAGCTTTCTTT. Translating it yields CASSLEGQGYTEAFF.

J is TRBJ1-1 and V is TRBV28, with D perhaps TRBD1 (5 bases). Germline V gene data show CDR1 as MDHEN and CDR2 as SYDVKM. The CDR3 is made up of 14 amino acids. Trimming removed 3 bases at V and 1 base at J, with 9 bases between. The CDR3 reads CASSFTRENTEAFF. The DNA of the CDR3 is TGTGCCAGCAGTTTTACCAGGGAGAACACTGAAGCTTTCTTT.

This clonotype was picked up many times. The chain carries TRBV7-4 and TRBJ1-5, with TRBD1 matching 8 bases. The V segment lost 5 bases and the J segment 5 bases; nucleotides outside the gene matches: 11. There are 16 residues in the CDR3. Germline CDR1 is SGHVT and CDR2 is SQSDAQ. This CDR3 is CASSPGQGRTDQPQHF. As DNA, the CDR3 is TGTGCCAGCAGCCCCGGACAGGGACGTACGGATCAGCCCCAGCATTTT.

The table lists this clonotype with a few counts. The V gene is TRBV20-1, the J gene TRBJ2-7; tentatively, D is TRBD1 or TRBD2 (5 bases each). The V gene lost 0 bases and the J gene lost 2 bases, with 11 bases spanning the gap. This CDR3 comprises 14 residues. The germline CDR1 and CDR2 sequences are DFQATT and SNEGSKA (reference sequence). In DNA form, the CDR3 reads TGCAGTGCTAGAGATAGGGACGCCACCTACGAGCAGTACTTC. Translation: CSARDRDATYEQYF.

This clonotype was recorded at least ten times. This rearrangement joins TRBV7-9 to TRBJ2-7, with TRBD1 matching over 9 bases. CDR1 is SEHNR, CDR2 FQNEAQ, per germline (reference sequence). V lost 5 bases and J lost 3; bases outside the gene matches: 5. The CDR3 consists of 14 residues. The CDR3 reads CASSPGTGIYEQYF. CDR3 sequence (DNA): TGTGCCAGCAGCCCCGGGACAGGGATCTACGAGCAGTACTTC.

This clonotype was seen many times. The chain is built from TRBV12-5 and TRBJ2-3; 7 nucleotides line up with TRBD1. V gave up 6 bases and J gave up 0 bases; unmatched junction bases: 6. Germline V gene lookup returns CDR1 LGHNT and CDR2 FRNRAP. This CDR3 has 15 residues. CDR3 loop: CASGSGTASTDTQYF. CDR3 sequence (DNA): TGTGCTAGTGGCTCCGGGACAGCTAGCACAGATACGCAGTATTTT.

The V and J genes are TRBV20-1 and TRBJ2-7, with TRBD1 matching over 10 bases. This CDR3 region has 15 residues. Germline loops: CDR1 DFQATT, CDR2 SNEGSKA (reference sequence). J was trimmed by 5 bases and V by 2 bases; bases with no gene match: 9. CDR3 region: CSARNPGQGPHEQYF. In DNA, the CDR3 is TGCAGTGCTAGAAACCCGGGACAGGGGCCCCACGAGCAGTACTTC.

This clonotype has a handful of counts. The J gene is TRBJ1-1, the V gene TRBV13; D is unclear. CDR1 PRHDT and CDR2 FYEKMQ come from the germline V gene (reference sequence). The V end lost 1 base, the J end lost 7 bases, and 7 bases lay between the germline ends. The CDR3 has 12 amino acids. Written as DNA, the CDR3 is TGTGCCAGCAGCTTAGCCCAGATTGAAGCTTTCTTT. Translated: CASSLAQIEAFF.

This clonotype was recorded a few times. The chain combines TRBV12-3 or TRBV12-4 with TRBJ2-6, with 8 bases aligning to TRBD1. V shed 2 bases, J shed 0 bases, and the junction held 12 bases outside the gene matches. There are 20 residues in the CDR3. CDR3 coding DNA: TGTGCCAGCAGTTTAAGCTACCGGGACAGGTTAATCTCTGGGGCCAACGTCCTGACTTTC. Translated: CASSLSYRDRLISGANVLTF.

This clonotype was detected a few times. The genes are TRBV14 and TRBJ2-2; possibly TRBD2 for D (5 bases). This CDR3 comprises 16 residues. CDR1 and CDR2 from the germline V gene are SGHDN and FVKESK. The V and J ends lost 0 bases and 6 bases respectively, with 14 bases between them. CDR3 coding DNA: TGTGCCAGCAGCCAAGATCCCCGACCGAGGGCCGGGGAGCTGTTTTTT. The encoded protein is CASSQDPRPRAGELFF.

This rearrangement joins TRBV28 to TRBJ2-3, with D perhaps matching TRBD1 or TRBD2 (7 bases each). Germline CDR1 MDHEN, CDR2 SYDVKM. The V gene lost 2 bases and the J gene lost 6 bases, with 15 bases spanning the gap. This CDR3 contains 15 residues. In nucleotides, the CDR3 is TGTGCCAGCAGTTTAGGCTCCCAGGGGGGGGATACGCAGTATTTT. The encoded protein is CASSLGSQGGDTQYF.

The CDR3 coding sequence is TGCAGCGCCCTCCCCAGGGGGTCAGGGACCGGGGAGCTGTTTTTT. It encodes CSALPRGSGTGELFF. This sequence joins TRBV29-1 and TRBJ2-2; 7 nucleotides agree with TRBD1. Germline V gives CDR1 SQVTM, CDR2 ANQGSEA. Losses at the gene ends were 7 bases for V and 5 bases for J; bases not matched to a gene: 13. There are 15 residues in the CDR3.

This clonotype was recorded a few times. This sequence joins TRBV7-9 and TRBJ1-2; no clear D gene. V dropped 0 bases and J dropped 6 bases, with 5 bases sitting between them. This CDR3 is built from 12 residues. The germline V gene has CDR1 SEHNR and CDR2 FQNEAQ (reference sequence). This chain's CDR3 is CASSLALDGYTF. The CDR3 nucleotides read TGTGCCAGCAGCTTAGCGCTGGATGGCTACACCTTC.

At least ten counts were recorded for this clonotype. DNA of the CDR3: TGTGCCTCCGGACTAGCGGGGAATGAGCAGTTCTTC. It is translated as CASGLAGNEQFF. This chain links TRBV6-6 with TRBJ2-1, with 12 bases lining up with TRBD2. The CDR3 runs 12 residues. CDR1 and CDR2 from the germline V gene are MNHNY and SVGAGI (reference sequence). V dropped 11 bases and J dropped 7; count of bases not matched to a gene: 3.

The chain couples TRBV27 to TRBJ2-7; D is possibly TRBD2 (6 bases). Germline V CDR1 and CDR2: MNHEY, SMNVEV (reference sequence). V gave up 3 bases and J gave up 12 bases, with 18 bases separating them. CDR3 length equals 13 residues. Written as DNA, the CDR3 is TGTGCCAGCAGTTTCCCGGACTCGCGGGGATGGTACTTC. The encoded protein is CASSFPDSRGWYF.